This TCR beta chain was captured by sequencing in a study of T cells after yellow fever vaccination. Study-wide context: Fractions of low cell number were prepared using SMART-Seq v4 Ultra Low Input.

As to this clonotype: Its specificity is not known.

Points from the study as a whole: The study found a weaker secondary response that peaked faster, day 5 versus 15. Subsequent booster samples again held most clones from primary vaccination (roughly 96% CD4, 85% to 90% CD8).

Template switching with 5'RACE generated the TCR cDNA and added a universal primer site and UMIs. One entry per CDR3 protein results from TCRdb running MiXCR on the 5' RACE reads. The data show hundreds of thousands of distinct CDR3 sequences, about 13% seen once. This CDR3 has 12 residues. Germline V gives CDR1 MNHNY, CDR2 SVGAGI (reference sequence). V was cut by 8 bases and J by 4 bases, with 9 bases left in between. Sequencing was performed on PBMCs, taken on the day of the yellow fever booster vaccination. This receptor was identified in a man aged 25 to 40 who received the YFV17D yellow fever vaccine. The rearrangement links TRBV6-6 to TRBJ2-1, with a possible D match to TRBD1 (5 bases). CDR3 loop: CASGAHYNEQFF. The CDR3 nucleotides read TGTGCCAGCGGGGCGCATTACAATGAGCAGTTCTTC.